These 6 T cell receptor beta chains originate from one sample sequenced in a study of OX40 agonist ivuxolimab in advanced cancers. Method: immunoSEQ multiplex PCR; TCRdb's copy keeps in-frame clones and lacks some. The table records some 80,000 clones, over 85% of them present only once. The sequenced sample was CD4+ or CD8+ T cells sorted from blood, obtained in a trial of the OX40 agonist ivuxolimab. Every receptor here comes from an adult with an advanced solid tumor such as melanoma, head and neck, liver or kidney cancer.

The chain carries TRBV18 and TRBJ2-7; 11 bases match TRBD2. Per the germline V gene, CDR1 is KGHSH and CDR2 is LQKENI. Germline trimming cut 3 bases from V and 3 bases from J; bases unmatched to any gene: 4. The CDR3 sequence is 15 residues long. The CDR3 DNA is TGTGCCAGCTCACCCGGGACTAGCGGAATCTACGAGCAGTACTTC. Translation gives CASSPGTSGIYEQYF.

V usage is TRBV4-1 and J usage is TRBJ2-2; 11 bases align to TRBD1. This CDR3 is 19 amino acids long. V lost 1 base, J lost 0 bases, and 7 bases stayed unmatched. Per germline, CDR1 MGHRA and CDR2 YSYEKL. The CDR3: CASSQGRGQGATNTGELFF. The CDR3 DNA reads TGCGCCAGCAGCCAAGGGCGAGGACAGGGGGCAACGAACACCGGGGAGCTGTTTTTT.

This clone is a singleton in its sample. This chain uses TRBV7-2 with TRBJ1-5; the match to TRBD1 covers 9 bases. Germline V gene sequence: CDR1 SGHTA, CDR2 FQGNSA. The CDR3 is 14 amino acids. The V segment lost 1 base and the J segment 8 bases; nucleotides outside the gene matches: 3. The CDR3 DNA sequence: TGTGCCAGCAGCTTAGACAGGGGGCCGGAGCCCCAGCATTTT. This gives the protein CASSLDRGPEPQHF.

The gene calls are TRBV7-2 and TRBJ1-1; 8 bases are shared with TRBD1. V trimming: 8 bases; J trimming: 1 base; junction bases outside the gene matches: 6. CDR3 length equals 14 residues. CDR1 is SGHTA and CDR2 is FQGNSA in the germline V gene. The CDR3 DNA reads as TGTGCCAGCGGACAGGGTAGTAAGAACACTGAAGCTTTCTTT. Translating gives CASGQGSKNTEAFF.

In this sample, this clone turned up a few times. The V call is TRBV5-1, the J call TRBJ2-7; the D is unclear. This CDR3 is 14 amino acids long. The V end was cut by 2 bases, the J end by 3 bases, with 12 bases between. In germline, CDR1 is SGHRS, CDR2 YFSETQ. In DNA, the CDR3 is TGCGCCAGCAGCTTCCAATCAGCGTACTACGAGCAGTACTTC. It specifies CASSFQSAYYEQYF.

The chain couples TRBV7-2 to TRBJ2-4; D is possibly TRBD1 or TRBD2 (5 bases each). The CDR3 runs to 15 residues. V was shortened by 3 bases and J by 3 bases, with 12 bases between the two germline ends. Germline V gives CDR1 SGHTA, CDR2 FQGNSA. The DNA for the CDR3 is TGTGCCAGCAGCTTGGGGGTCCCCGTCAAAAACATTCAGTACTTC. It yields the protein CASSLGVPVKNIQYF.